The 3 T cell receptor beta chains reported below all come from one sample, sequenced in a study of shared clonotypes between healthy human individuals (dated by TCRdb to about 2020). The method was the immunoSEQ multiplex PCR assay. This is the immuneACCESS table as TCRdb keeps it, with only in-frame sequences that have V and J called. A part of the clones is gone; compared with another copy, unresolved V genes explain less than half, and the rest is unexplained. This sample has some 2.1 million clones in its table, and 85% to 95% of those were observed once. The ten largest account for more than 0.1% of the sample. The sequenced sample consisted of naive CD4+ T cells sorted from blood. The cell subset or site label for this specimen denotes: CD45RA+ positively selected. The receptors were gathered from a man younger than 30 in good health.

CDR3 sequence reads: CASSYGGTNTGELFF. DNA for the CDR3: TGCGCCAGCAGCTATGGGGGAACGAACACCGGGGAGCTGTTTTTT. This sequence joins TRBV5-1 and TRBJ2-2, with D perhaps TRBD1 or TRBD2 (5 bases each). This CDR3 contains 15 residues. Per the germline V gene, CDR1 is SGHRS and CDR2 is YFSETQ. V was cut by 3 bases and J by 0 bases, with 9 bases left in between.

This sequence joins TRBV30 and TRBJ2-5; 9 bases match TRBD1. CDR3 length equals 13 residues. Unmatched junction bases numbered 2, after V lost 2 bases and J lost 4 bases. Germline CDR1 reads GTSNPN; CDR2 reads SVGIG (reference sequence). The CDR3 nucleotides are TGTGCCTGGAGTACAGGGGGCGCAGAGACCCAGTACTTC. Translated, it gives CAWSTGGAETQYF.

The rearrangement links TRBV7-2 to TRBJ1-2, with 8 bases aligning to TRBD1. Germline assignment: CDR1 SGHTA and CDR2 FQGNSA. The CDR3 runs 13 residues. The J segment lost 8 bases and the V segment lost 4 bases, leaving 6 bases of the junction unmatched. CDR3 protein: CASSSDREGGYTF. CDR3 coding DNA: TGTGCCAGCAGCTCGGACAGGGAGGGAGGCTACACCTTC.